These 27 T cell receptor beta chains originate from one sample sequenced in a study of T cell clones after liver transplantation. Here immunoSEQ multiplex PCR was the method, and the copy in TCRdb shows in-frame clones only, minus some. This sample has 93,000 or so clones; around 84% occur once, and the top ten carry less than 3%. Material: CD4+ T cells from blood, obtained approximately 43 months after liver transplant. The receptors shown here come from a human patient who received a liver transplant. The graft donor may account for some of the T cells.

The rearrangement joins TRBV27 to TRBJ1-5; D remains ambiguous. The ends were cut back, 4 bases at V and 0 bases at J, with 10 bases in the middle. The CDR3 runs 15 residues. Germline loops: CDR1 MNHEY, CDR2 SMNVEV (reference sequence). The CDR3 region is CASSSRRNSNQPQHF. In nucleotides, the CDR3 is TGTGCCAGCAGTTCCCGACGGAATAGCAATCAGCCCCAGCATTTT.

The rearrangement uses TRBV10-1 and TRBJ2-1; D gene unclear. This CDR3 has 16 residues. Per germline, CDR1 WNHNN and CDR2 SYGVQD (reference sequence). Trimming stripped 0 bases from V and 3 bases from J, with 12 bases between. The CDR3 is CASSESKRVVYNEQFF. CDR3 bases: TGCGCCAGCAGTGAGTCGAAAAGAGTAGTCTACAATGAGCAGTTCTTC.

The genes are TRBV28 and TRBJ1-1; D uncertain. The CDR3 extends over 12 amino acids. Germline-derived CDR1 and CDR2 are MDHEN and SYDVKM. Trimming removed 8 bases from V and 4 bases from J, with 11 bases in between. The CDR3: CASFSRATEAFF. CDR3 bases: TGTGCCAGCTTCTCTAGGGCCACTGAAGCTTTCTTT.

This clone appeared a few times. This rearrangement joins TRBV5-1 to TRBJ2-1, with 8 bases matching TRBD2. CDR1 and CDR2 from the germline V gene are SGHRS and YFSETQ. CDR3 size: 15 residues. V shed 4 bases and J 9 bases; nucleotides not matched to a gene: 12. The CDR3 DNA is TGCGCCAGCAGCATGCACCCGGGACTAGAGGGTGAGCAGTTCTTC. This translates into CASSMHPGLEGEQFF.

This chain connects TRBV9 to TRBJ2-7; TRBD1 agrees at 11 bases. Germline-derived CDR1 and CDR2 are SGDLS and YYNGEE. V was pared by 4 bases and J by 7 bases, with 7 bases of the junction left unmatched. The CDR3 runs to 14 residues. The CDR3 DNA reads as TGTGCCAGCAGCTCGGGACAGGGGGTAGGAGAGCAGTACTTC. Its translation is CASSSGQGVGEQYF.

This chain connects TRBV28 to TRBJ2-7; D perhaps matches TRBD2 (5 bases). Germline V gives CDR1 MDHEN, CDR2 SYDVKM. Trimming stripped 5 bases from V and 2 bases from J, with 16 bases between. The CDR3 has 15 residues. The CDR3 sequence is CASSPGLSWAYEQYF. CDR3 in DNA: TGTGCCAGCAGTCCCGGACTGTCCTGGGCCTACGAGCAGTACTTC.

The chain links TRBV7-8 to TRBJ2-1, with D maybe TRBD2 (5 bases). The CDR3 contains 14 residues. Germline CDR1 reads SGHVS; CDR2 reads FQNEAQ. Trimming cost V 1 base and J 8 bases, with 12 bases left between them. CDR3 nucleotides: TGTGCCAGCAGCTTAGAAGGTGGTAGCGATGAGCAGTTCTTC. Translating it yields CASSLEGGSDEQFF.

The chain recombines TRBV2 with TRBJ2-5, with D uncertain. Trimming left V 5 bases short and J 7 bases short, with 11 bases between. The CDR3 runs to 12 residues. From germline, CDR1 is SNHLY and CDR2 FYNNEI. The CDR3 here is CASSLTVATQYF. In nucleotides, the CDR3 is TGTGCCAGCAGTTTGACGGTCGCGACCCAGTACTTC.

The CDR3 sequence: CASSLLVGTGGFRGQPQHF. In nucleotides, the CDR3 is TGTGCCAGTAGTCTCCTTGTGGGGACAGGCGGCTTTAGGGGGCAGCCCCAGCATTTT. The V gene is TRBV19, the J gene TRBJ1-5, with TRBD1 identical over 8 bases. Germline CDR1 and CDR2: LNHDA and SQIVND (reference sequence). There are 19 residues in the CDR3. The V segment lost 5 bases and the J segment 7 bases; nucleotides outside the gene matches: 22. Full variable domain (outside the CDR3, taken from reference TRBV19 and TRBJ1-5): DGGITQSPKYLFRKEGQNVTLSCEQNLNHDAMYWYRQDPGQGLRLIYYSQIVNDFQKGDIAEGYSVSREKKESFPLTVTSAQKNPTAFYLCASSLLVGTGGFRGQPQHFGDGTRLSIL.

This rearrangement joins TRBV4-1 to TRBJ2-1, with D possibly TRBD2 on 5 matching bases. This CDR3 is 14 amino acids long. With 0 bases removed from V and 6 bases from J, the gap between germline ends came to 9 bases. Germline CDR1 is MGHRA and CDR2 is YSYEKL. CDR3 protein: CASSQDGMLNEQFF. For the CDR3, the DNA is TGCGCCAGCAGCCAAGACGGGATGCTCAATGAGCAGTTCTTC.

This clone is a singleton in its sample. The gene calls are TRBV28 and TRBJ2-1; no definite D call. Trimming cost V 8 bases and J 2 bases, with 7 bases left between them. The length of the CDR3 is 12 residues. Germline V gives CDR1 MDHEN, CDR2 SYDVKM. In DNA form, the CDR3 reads TGTGCCAGCCAAGAAACCTACAATGAGCAGTTCTTC. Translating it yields CASQETYNEQFF.

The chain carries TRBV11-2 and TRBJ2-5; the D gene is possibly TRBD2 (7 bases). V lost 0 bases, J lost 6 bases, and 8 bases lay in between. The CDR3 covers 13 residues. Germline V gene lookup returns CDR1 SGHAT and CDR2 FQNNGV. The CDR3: CASSLDGGQTQYF. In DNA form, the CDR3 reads TGTGCCAGCAGCTTAGACGGGGGGCAGACCCAGTACTTC.

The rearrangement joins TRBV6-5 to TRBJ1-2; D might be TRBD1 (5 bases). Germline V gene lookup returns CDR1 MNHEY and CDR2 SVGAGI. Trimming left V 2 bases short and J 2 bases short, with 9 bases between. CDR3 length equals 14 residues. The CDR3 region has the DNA TGTGCCAGCAGTTACACGGGGCTGAACTATGGCTACACCTTC. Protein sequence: CASSYTGLNYGYTF.

The CDR3 nucleotides are TGTGCCAGCTCACCGGAGGGGCTCACGAACACCTTC. It specifies CASSPEGLTNTF. The rearrangement joins TRBV18 to TRBJ1-2; D may be TRBD1 (5 bases). The germline V and J ends were trimmed by 3 bases and 12 bases, with 14 bases remaining between them. CDR3 length equals 12 residues. The germline V gene has CDR1 KGHSH and CDR2 LQKENI.

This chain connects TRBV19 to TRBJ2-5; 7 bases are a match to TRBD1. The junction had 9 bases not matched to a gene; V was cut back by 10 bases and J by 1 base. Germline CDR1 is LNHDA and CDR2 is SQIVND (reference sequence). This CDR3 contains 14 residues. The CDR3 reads CATRSRDSQETQYF. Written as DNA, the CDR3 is TGTGCCACCAGGAGCCGGGACAGCCAAGAGACCCAGTACTTC. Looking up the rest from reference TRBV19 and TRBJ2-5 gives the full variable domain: DGGITQSPKYLFRKEGQNVTLSCEQNLNHDAMYWYRQDPGQGLRLIYYSQIVNDFQKGDIAEGYSVSREKKESFPLTVTSAQKNPTAFYLCATRSRDSQETQYFGPGTRLLVL.

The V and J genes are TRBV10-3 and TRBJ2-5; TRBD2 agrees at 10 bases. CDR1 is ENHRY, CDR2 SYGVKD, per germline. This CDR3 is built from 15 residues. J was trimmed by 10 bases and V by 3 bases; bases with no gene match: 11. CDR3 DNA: TGTGCCATCAGTGATGGGCTAGCGGGGGACCCTCTCCAGTACTTC. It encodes CAISDGLAGDPLQYF.

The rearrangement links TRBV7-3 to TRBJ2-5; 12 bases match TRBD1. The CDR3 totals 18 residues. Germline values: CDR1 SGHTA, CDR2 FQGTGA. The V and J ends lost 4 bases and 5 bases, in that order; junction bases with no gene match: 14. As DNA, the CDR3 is TGTGCCAGCAGCTCCAAACCCCGCGGGACAGGGGGCGCGGAGACCCAGTACTTC. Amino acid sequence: CASSSKPRGTGGAETQYF.

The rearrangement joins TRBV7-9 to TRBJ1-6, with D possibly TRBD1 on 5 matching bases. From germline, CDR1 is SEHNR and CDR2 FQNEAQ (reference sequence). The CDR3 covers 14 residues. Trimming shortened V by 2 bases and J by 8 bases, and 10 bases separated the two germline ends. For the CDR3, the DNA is TGTGCCAGCAGCTTAAATCCAGGGTATTCACCCCTCCACTTT. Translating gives CASSLNPGYSPLHF.

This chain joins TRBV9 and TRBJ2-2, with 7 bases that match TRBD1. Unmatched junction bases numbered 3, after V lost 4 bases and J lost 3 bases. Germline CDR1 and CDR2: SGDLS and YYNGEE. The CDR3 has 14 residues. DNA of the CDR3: TGTGCCAGCAGCAGGGGGCCAGACACCGGGGAGCTGTTTTTT. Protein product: CASSRGPDTGELFF.

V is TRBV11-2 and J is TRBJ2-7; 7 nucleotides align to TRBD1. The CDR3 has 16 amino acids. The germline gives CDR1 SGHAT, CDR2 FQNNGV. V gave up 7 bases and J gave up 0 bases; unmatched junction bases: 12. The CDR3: CASIDPGQLNSYEQYF. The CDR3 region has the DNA TGTGCCAGCATCGACCCGGGACAGTTGAACTCCTACGAGCAGTACTTC.

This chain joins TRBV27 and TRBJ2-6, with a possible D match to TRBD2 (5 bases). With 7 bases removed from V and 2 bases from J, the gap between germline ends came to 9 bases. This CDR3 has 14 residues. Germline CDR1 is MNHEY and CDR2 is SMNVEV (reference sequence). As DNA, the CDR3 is TGTGCCAGCAACGAGGGAGCTGGGGCCAACGTCCTGACTTTC. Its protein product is CASNEGAGANVLTF.

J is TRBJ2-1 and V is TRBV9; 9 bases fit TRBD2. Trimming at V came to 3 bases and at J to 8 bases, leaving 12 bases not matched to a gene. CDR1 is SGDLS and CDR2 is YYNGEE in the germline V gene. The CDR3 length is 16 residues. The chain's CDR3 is CASSALAGVNSDEQFF. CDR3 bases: TGTGCCAGCAGCGCCTTAGCGGGAGTCAATAGTGATGAGCAGTTCTTC.

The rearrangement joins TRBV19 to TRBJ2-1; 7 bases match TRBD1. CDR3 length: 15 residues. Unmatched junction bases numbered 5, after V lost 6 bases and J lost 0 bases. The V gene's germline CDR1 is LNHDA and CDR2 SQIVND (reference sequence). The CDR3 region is CASRPQGSSYNEQFF. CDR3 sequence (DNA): TGTGCCAGTAGGCCACAGGGGAGCTCCTACAATGAGCAGTTCTTC.

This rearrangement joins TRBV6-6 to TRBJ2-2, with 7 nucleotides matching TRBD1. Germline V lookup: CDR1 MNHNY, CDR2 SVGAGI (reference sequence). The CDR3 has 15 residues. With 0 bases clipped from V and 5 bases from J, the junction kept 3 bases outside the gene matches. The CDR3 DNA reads TGTGCCAGCAGTTACTCAGGGGGCAGTACCGGGGAGCTGTTTTTT. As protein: CASSYSGGSTGELFF.

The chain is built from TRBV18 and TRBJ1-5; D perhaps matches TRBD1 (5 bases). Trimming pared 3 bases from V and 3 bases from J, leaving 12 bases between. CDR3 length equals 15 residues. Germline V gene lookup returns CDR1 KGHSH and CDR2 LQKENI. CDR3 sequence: CASSPPGRTNQPQHF. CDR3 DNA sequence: TGTGCCAGCTCACCCCCGGGACGCACCAATCAGCCCCAGCATTTT.

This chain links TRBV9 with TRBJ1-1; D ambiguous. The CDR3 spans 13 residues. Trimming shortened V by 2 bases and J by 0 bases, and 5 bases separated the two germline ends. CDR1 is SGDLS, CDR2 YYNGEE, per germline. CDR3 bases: TGTGCCAGCAGCGTCCAGGTGAACACTGAAGCTTTCTTT. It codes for CASSVQVNTEAFF.

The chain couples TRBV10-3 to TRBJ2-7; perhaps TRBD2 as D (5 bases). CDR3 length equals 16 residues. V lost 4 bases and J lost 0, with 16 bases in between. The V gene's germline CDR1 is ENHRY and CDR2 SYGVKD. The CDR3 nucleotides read TGTGCCATCAGTGGCCATACGGGGTTTGGCTCCTACGAGCAGTACTTC. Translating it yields CAISGHTGFGSYEQYF.